A selection of T cell receptor beta chains follows, all from one sample in a study of lymphopenia after photon versus proton radiotherapy. Profiled with immunoSEQ multiplex PCR; TCRdb holds only in-frame clones, not every one. The sample has around 63,000 clones; around 86% are singletons. This sample comprised peripheral blood, obtained from a patient treated with proton-based radiotherapy. All receptors derive from a man older than 75 with esophageal cancer. CDR3s include the opening cysteine and the closing phenylalanine or tryptophan.

TRBJ2-1 TRBV6-4 CASSDSSGEYNEQFF
TRBJ2-3 TRBV6-1 CASSEDAGGGTDTQYF
TRBJ2-1 TRBV5-1 CASSLELGYNEQFF
TRBJ2-7 TRBV9 CASSPGPDPSYEQYF
TRBJ1-1 TRBV6-5 CASSVGQGARAFF
TRBJ2-3 TRBV7-8 CASSLGRGGQDTQYF
TRBJ2-1 TRBV7-2 CASSPSAGSYNEQFF
TRBJ2-3 TRBV2 CASSELTGSTDTQYF
TRBJ2-3 TRBV30 CAWSRLAGADTQYF
TRBJ2-5 TRBV11-2 CASSLAVRETQYF
TRBJ1-2 TRBV10-3 CAISDPGRNYGYTF
TRBJ1-2 TRBV5-4 CASSAGGTQGHYGYTF
TRBJ1-5 TRBV7-2 CASSRRSGRNQPQHF
TRBJ2-1 TRBV7-2 CASSPPTGVNEQFF
TRBJ2-5 TRBV5-6 CASSFLDRVGTQYF
TRBJ2-7 TRBV6-7 CASSRPSPSGGPTYEQYF
TRBJ2-7 TRBV30 CAWSVSGYVYEQYF
TRBJ1-2 TRBV5-1 CASTPEIRPRRWDGYTF